The text below deals with one T cell receptor beta chain. Method: immunoSEQ multiplex PCR; TCRdb's copy keeps in-frame clones and lacks some. The data show 130,000 or so clones, roughly 92% seen once. This specimen belongs to a study of T cell responses to AZD1222 COVID-19 vaccine. From germline, CDR1 is SQVTM and CDR2 ANQGSEA. The J segment lost 4 bases and the V segment lost 6 bases, leaving 4 bases of the junction unmatched. The CDR3 is made up of 13 amino acids. This receptor was identified in an adult in good health. The rearrangement joins TRBV29-1 to TRBJ1-4, with TRBD1 matching 8 bases. Material: peripheral blood, obtained on day 0 of AZD1222 vaccination. CDR3 in amino acids: CSVTGQDNEKLFF. In nucleotides, the CDR3 is TGCAGCGTGACGGGACAGGATAATGAAAAACTGTTTTTT.